The entry below describes one T cell receptor (beta chain). Its matching antigen is unknown. The data belong to a study of OX40 agonist ivuxolimab in advanced cancers. Whole-study context: Subjects had a mean age of roughly 60 years, with a range of roughly 20 to 79; 82.7% were male.

Broader study findings: A proportion of nonresponders additionally exhibited low normalized T-cell clonal expansion.

CDR1 MNHEY and CDR2 SVGAGI come from the germline V gene. With 5 bases removed from V and 6 bases from J, the gap between germline ends came to 8 bases. The CDR3 runs 11 residues. Here immunoSEQ multiplex PCR was the method, and the copy in TCRdb shows in-frame clones only, minus some. The sample consists of some 97,000 clones, 75% to 90% of them appearing once. The sequence was obtained from an adult with an advanced solid tumor such as melanoma, head and neck, liver or kidney cancer. The sample consisted of CD4+ or CD8+ T cells sorted from blood, taken in a trial of the OX40 agonist ivuxolimab. This chain joins TRBV6-5 and TRBJ2-7; D not certain. This CDR3 is CASSTPREQYF. The CDR3 DNA sequence: TGTGCCAGCAGTACCCCACGCGAGCAGTACTTC.